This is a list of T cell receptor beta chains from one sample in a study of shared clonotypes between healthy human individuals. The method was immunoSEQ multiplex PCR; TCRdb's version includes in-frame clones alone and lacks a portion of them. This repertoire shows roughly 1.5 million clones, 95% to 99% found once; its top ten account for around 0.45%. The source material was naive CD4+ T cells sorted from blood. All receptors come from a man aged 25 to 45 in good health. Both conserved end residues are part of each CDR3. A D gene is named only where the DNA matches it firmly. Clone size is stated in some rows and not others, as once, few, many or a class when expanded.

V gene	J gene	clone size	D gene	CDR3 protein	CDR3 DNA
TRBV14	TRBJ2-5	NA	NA	CASSQDGGSGQSRTQYF	TGTGCCAGCAGCCAAGATGGTGGCAGTGGGCAGTCCCGGACCCAGTACTTC
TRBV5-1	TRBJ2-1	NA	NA	CASGLLDNEQFF	TGCGCCAGCGGACTTCTGGACAATGAGCAGTTCTTC
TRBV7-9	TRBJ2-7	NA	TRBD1	CASCRGQGAYEQYF	TGTGCCAGCTGTAGGGGGCAGGGGGCGTACGAGCAGTACTTC
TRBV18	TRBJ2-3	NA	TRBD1	CASSPLPDRASTDTQYF	TGTGCCAGCTCTCCTCTCCCAGACAGGGCCAGCACAGATACGCAATATTTT
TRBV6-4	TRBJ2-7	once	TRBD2	CASSVDGRPSYEQYF	TGTGCCAGCAGTGTCGACGGGAGGCCTTCCTACGAGCAGTACTTC
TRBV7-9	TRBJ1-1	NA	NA	CASSLGMAGTEAFF	TGTGCCAGCAGCTTAGGAATGGCGGGAACTGAAGCTTTCTTT
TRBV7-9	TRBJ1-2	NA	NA	CASVLGQGINYGYTF	TGTGCCAGCGTCCTCGGGCAGGGGATTAACTATGGCTACACCTTC
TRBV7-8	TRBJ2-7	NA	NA	CASSLGHEGSYEQYF	TGTGCCAGCAGCTTAGGTCATGAGGGGTCCTACGAGCAGTACTTC
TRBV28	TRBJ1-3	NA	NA	CASSLFRPGNTIYF	TGTGCCAGCAGTTTATTCCGGCCTGGAAACACCATATATTTT
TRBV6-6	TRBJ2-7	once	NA	CASSYSFGTALREQYF	TGTGCCAGCAGTTACTCTTTTGGGACGGCGCTGAGGGAGCAGTACTTC
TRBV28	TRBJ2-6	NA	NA	CASTVSGANVLTF	TGTGCCAGCACCGTATCTGGGGCCAACGTCCTGACTTTC
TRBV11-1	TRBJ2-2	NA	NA	CASSLSRRNTGELFF	TGTGCCAGCAGCTTATCGCGGAGGAACACCGGGGAGCTGTTTTTT
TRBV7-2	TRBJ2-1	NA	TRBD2	CASSPVSGKDEQFF	TGTGCCAGCAGCCCTGTTAGCGGGAAGGATGAGCAGTTCTTC
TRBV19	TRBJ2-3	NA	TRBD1	CASSPVTGGEDTQYF	TGTGCCAGTAGTCCCGTGACAGGGGGCGAAGATACGCAGTATTTT
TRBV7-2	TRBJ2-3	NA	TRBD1	CASRRETGLDTQYF	TGTGCCAGCAGACGAGAGACAGGGTTAGATACGCAGTATTTT
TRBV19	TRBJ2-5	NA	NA	CASSIWSGRGQETQYF	TGTGCCAGTAGTATATGGTCAGGCAGGGGCCAAGAGACCCAGTACTTC
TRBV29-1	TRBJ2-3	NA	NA	CSVEYGSTDTQYF	TGCAGCGTTGAGTACGGAAGCACAGATACGCAGTATTTT
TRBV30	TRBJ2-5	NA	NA	CAWGQGNWETQYF	TGTGCCTGGGGGCAGGGCAATTGGGAGACCCAGTACTTC
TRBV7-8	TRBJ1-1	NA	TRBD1	CASSSSGGGTEAFF	TGTGCCAGCAGCTCCTCAGGGGGCGGAACTGAAGCTTTCTTT
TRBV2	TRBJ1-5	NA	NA	CASSEAQGRQPQHF	TGTGCCAGCAGTGAAGCGCAGGGGAGACAGCCCCAGCATTTT
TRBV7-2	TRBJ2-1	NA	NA	CASSLAGFSSYNEQFF	TGTGCCAGCAGCTTAGCTGGATTCAGCTCCTACAATGAGCAGTTCTTC
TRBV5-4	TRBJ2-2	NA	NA	CVVGRAVTGELFF	TGTGTGGTCGGGCGGGCCGTTACCGGGGAGCTGTTTTTT
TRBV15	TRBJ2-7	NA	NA	CATSRDRGRGQHYEQYF	TGTGCCACCAGCAGAGATAGAGGTCGAGGACAGCATTACGAGCAGTACTTC
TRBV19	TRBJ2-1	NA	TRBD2	CASRRLAGNEQFF	TGTGCCAGTAGGCGTCTAGCGGGAAATGAGCAGTTCTTC
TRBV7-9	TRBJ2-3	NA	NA	CASSTWMGARDTQYF	TGTGCCAGCAGCACTTGGATGGGAGCCAGAGATACGCAGTATTTT
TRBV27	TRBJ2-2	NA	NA	CASSLIGAGELFF	TGTGCCAGCAGTTTGATCGGGGCCGGGGAGCTGTTTTTT
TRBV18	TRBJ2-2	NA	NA	CAMGLKENTGELFF	TGTGCCATGGGGCTAAAAGAGAACACCGGGGAGCTGTTTTTT
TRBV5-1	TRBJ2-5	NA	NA	CASSFGMRDQETQYF	TGCGCCAGCAGCTTTGGTATGAGGGACCAAGAGACCCAGTACTTC
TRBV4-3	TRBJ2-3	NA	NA	CASSQDLTRDTQYF	TGCGCCAGCAGCCAAGATCTGACCCGGGATACGCAGTATTTT
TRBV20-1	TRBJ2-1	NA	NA	CSASTQQFF	TGCAGTGCTAGCACACAGCAGTTCTTC
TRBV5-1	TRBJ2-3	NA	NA	CASSLSITDTQYF	TGCGCCAGCAGCTTGAGCATTACAGATACGCAGTATTTT
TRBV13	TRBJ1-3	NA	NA	CASSLGLRSGNTIYF	TGTGCCAGCAGCTTAGGACTCCGCTCTGGAAACACCATATATTTT
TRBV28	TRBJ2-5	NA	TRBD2	CASSGPLAGGRKTQYF	TGTGCCAGCAGTGGACCACTAGCGGGAGGTCGCAAGACCCAGTACTTC
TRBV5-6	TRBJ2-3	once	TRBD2	CASSLAPSGRTDTQYF	TGTGCCAGCAGCTTGGCCCCTAGCGGGAGGACAGATACGCAGTATTTT
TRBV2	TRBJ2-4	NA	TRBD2	CASRQRESPGNIQYF	TGTGCCAGCCGACAGCGGGAGAGTCCGGGGAACATTCAGTACTTC
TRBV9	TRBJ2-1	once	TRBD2	CASSAGLAGGLSYNEQFF	TGTGCCAGCAGCGCGGGACTAGCGGGAGGCCTCTCCTACAATGAGCAGTTCTTC
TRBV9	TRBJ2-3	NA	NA	CASSEGGRSDTQYF	TGTGCCAGCAGCGAGGGGGGGAGGTCAGATACGCAGTATTTT
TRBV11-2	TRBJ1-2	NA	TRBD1	CASSVGQGESIYGYTF	TGTGCCAGCAGCGTCGGACAGGGGGAATCAATCTATGGCTACACCTTC
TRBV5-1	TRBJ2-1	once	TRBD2	CASSPASGSSYNEQFF	TGCGCCAGCAGCCCTGCTAGCGGGAGCTCCTACAATGAGCAGTTCTTC
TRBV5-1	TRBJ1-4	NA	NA	CASSLERVEEKLFF	TGCGCCAGCAGCTTGGAGCGGGTCGAAGAAAAACTGTTTTTT
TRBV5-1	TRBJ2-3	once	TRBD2	CASSPSSGTTDTQYF	TGCGCCAGCAGCCCGTCTAGCGGTACCACAGATACGCAGTATTTT
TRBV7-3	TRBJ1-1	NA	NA	CASSLGGVLNTEAFF	TGTGCCAGCAGCTTAGGCGGAGTCTTGAACACTGAAGCTTTCTTT
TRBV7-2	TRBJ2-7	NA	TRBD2	CASSLWTSGRASYEQYF	TGTGCCAGCAGCCTGTGGACTAGCGGGAGGGCCTCTTACGAGCAGTACTTC
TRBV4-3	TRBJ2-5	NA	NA	CASSQGRAGETQYF	TGCGCCAGCAGCCAAGGGAGGGCCGGGGAGACCCAGTACTTC
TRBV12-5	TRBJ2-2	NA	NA	CASGDTTDNTGELFF	TGTGCTAGTGGAGATACGACAGACAACACCGGGGAGCTGTTTTTT
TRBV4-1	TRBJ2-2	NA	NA	CASSQVAPVELFF	TGCGCCAGCAGCCAAGTAGCGCCGGTGGAGCTGTTTTTT